This T cell receptor (beta chain) comes out of a study of T cell repertoires in ileal Crohn's disease. Sequencing was performed with immunoSEQ multiplex PCR; in TCRdb, only in-frame clones are kept and a portion is missing. The sample includes 9,500 to 13,000 clones, about three quarters of them seen just once. This CDR3 is built from 13 residues. V was cut by 3 bases and J by 4 bases, with 7 bases left in between. CDR1 and CDR2 (germline): MNHEY, SMNVEV (reference sequence). The TCR sequence derives from an adult with Crohn's disease. The chain recombines TRBV27 with TRBJ1-5; no definite D call. Sequencing input: ileal tissue. This CDR3 reads CASSFGVNQPQHF. CDR3 sequence (DNA): TGTGCCAGCAGTTTCGGGGTGAATCAGCCCCAGCATTTT.